The 7 T cell receptor beta chains listed next were all sequenced from one sample in a study of blood T cells in healthy people across ages (dated by TCRdb to between 2014 and 2017). Library preparation used 5' RACE. The sequencer was an Illumina HiSeq 2500. A second PCR of roughly 6 to 11 cycles was run with a J-beta primer mix and a sample-barcoded 5' primer. TCRdb trimmed public reads at Q25 via fastp, called clones via MiXCR and kept in-frame beta chains. Rows merge per CDR3 protein into single entries with the most common DNA and genes. The sample yields over 500,000 distinct CDR3 sequences; roughly a quarter were counted once. The ten biggest clones cover approximately 3.7% of the sample. The sample also formed part of further work on T cells of mothers and their children.

The sequenced sample consisted of blood. These receptors came from a boy between 2 and 10 years old in good health.

The chain is built from TRBV29-1 and TRBJ2-2; D remains unclear. Trimming left V 0 bases short and J 2 bases short, with 7 bases between. The CDR3 length is 14 residues. Germline V gene sequence: CDR1 SQVTM, CDR2 ANQGSEA. CDR3 sequence: CSVEDHRNTGELFF. CDR3 nucleotide sequence: TGCAGCGTTGAAGATCACAGAAACACCGGGGAGCTGTTTTTT.

This clonotype turned up a few times. The CDR3 DNA reads as TGTGCCAGCAGCCGACTTGAAACCGGGGAGCTGTTTTTT. Translation gives CASSRLETGELFF. The chain uses TRBV6-2 or TRBV6-3 and TRBJ2-2; D not certain. The V end lost 6 bases, the J end lost 5 bases, and 10 bases lay between the germline ends. Germline lookup yields CDR1 MNHEY and CDR2 SVGEGT. The CDR3 runs 13 residues.

The rearrangement joins TRBV12-3 or TRBV12-4 to TRBJ1-5; possible D gene TRBD1, 6 bases. There are 15 residues in the CDR3. The V end was cut by 8 bases, the J end by 6 bases, with 20 bases between. The DNA for the CDR3 is TGTGCCAGCGGAACCAGGGGAAATCTGTCTCAGCCCCAGCATTTT. This codes for CASGTRGNLSQPQHF.

The rearrangement joins TRBV18 to TRBJ2-3; 7 nucleotides agree with TRBD1. The CDR3 covers 16 residues. Germline values: CDR1 KGHSH, CDR2 LQKENI. The V segment lost 6 bases and the J segment 3 bases; nucleotides outside the gene matches: 12. The CDR3 sequence: CASSIPGGAETDTQYF. CDR3 DNA sequence: TGTGCCAGCTCCATACCAGGGGGTGCAGAGACAGATACGCAGTATTTT.

This clonotype was found a few times. Germline is not matched at one junction end, which may reflect a read error. V and J are TRBV5-1 and TRBJ2-1; the match to TRBD2 covers 13 bases. Per germline, CDR1 SGHRS and CDR2 YFSETQ. This CDR3 spans 14 amino acids. The DNA for the CDR3 is TGCGCAAGCAGCGCGGGGACTAGCGGGGATGAGCAGTTCTTC. It yields the protein CASSAGTSGDEQFF. Together with reference TRBV5-1 and TRBJ2-1, the CDR3 gives the full variable domain: KAGVTQTPRYLIKTRGQQVTLSCSPISGHRSVSWYQQTPGQGLQFLFEYFSETQRNKGNFPGRFSGRQFSNSRSEMNVSTLELGDSALYLCASSAGTSGDEQFFGPGTRLTVL.

This clonotype was observed a few times. The V call is TRBV5-1, the J call TRBJ1-1; D perhaps matches TRBD1 (5 bases). The CDR3 spans 13 residues. Trimming took 5 bases from V and 4 from J, leaving 12 bases between them. Germline lookup yields CDR1 SGHRS and CDR2 YFSETQ. The CDR3 DNA reads as TGCGCCAGCAGTCGACAGCGGGGCACTGAAGCTTTCTTT. It yields the protein CASSRQRGTEAFF.

This chain connects TRBV12-3 or TRBV12-4 to TRBJ1-2; D call uncertain. Trimming took 3 bases from V and 2 from J, leaving 16 bases between them. The CDR3 consists of 16 residues. This CDR3 reads CASSFVLWNDNYGYTF. The CDR3 DNA sequence: TGTGCCAGCAGTTTTGTGCTGTGGAACGACAACTATGGCTACACCTTC.